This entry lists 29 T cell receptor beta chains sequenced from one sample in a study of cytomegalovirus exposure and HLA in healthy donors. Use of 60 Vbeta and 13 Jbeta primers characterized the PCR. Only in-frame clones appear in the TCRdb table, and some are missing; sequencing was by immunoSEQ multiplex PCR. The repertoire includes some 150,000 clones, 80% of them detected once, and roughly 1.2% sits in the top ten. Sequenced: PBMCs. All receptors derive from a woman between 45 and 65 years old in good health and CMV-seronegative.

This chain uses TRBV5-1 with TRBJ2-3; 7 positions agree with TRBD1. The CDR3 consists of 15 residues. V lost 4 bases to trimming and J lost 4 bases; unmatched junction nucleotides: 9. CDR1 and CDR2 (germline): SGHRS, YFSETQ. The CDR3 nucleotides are TGCGCCAGCAGCCCCTCGACAGGGAGCCCAGATACGCAGTATTTT. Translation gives CASSPSTGSPDTQYF.

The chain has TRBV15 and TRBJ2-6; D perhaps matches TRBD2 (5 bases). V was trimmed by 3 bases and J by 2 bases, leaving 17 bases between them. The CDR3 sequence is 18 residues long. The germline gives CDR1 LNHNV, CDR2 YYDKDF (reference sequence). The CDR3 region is CATSRKDSRPPGANVLTF. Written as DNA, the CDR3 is TGTGCCACCAGCAGGAAGGACTCCCGCCCCCCTGGGGCCAACGTCCTGACTTTC. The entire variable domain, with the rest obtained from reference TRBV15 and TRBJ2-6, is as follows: DAMVIQNPRYQVTQFGKPVTLSCSQTLNHNVMYWYQQKSSQAPKLLFHYYDKDFNNEADTPDNFQSRRPNTSFCFLDIRSPGLGDTAMYLCATSRKDSRPPGANVLTFGAGSRLTVL.

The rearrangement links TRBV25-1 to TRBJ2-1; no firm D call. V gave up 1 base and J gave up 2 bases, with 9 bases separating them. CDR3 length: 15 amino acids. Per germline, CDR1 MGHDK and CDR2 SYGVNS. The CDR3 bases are TGTGCCAGCAGTGAATCTGGCGACACCTACAATGAGCAGTTCTTC. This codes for CASSESGDTYNEQFF.

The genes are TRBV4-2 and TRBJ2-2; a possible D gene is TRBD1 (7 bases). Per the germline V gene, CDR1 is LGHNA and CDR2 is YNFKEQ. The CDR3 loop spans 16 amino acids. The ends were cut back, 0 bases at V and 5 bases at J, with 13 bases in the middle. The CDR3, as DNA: TGTGCCAGCAGCCAAGACGGAGGGGGCCGGACCGGGGAGCTGTTTTTT. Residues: CASSQDGGGRTGELFF.

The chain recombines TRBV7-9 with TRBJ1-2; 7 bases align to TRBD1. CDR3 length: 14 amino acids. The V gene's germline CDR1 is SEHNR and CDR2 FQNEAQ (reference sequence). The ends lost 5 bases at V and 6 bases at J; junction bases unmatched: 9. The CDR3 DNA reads TGTGCCAGCAGCCCATCCGGGACAGCCAATGGCTACACCTTC. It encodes CASSPSGTANGYTF.

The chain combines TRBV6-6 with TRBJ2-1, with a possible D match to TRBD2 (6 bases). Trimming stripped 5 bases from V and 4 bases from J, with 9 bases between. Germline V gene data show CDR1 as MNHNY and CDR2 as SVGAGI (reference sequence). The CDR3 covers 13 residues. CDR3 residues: CASSPGVYNEQFF. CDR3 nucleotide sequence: TGTGCCAGCAGTCCGGGAGTATACAATGAGCAGTTCTTC.

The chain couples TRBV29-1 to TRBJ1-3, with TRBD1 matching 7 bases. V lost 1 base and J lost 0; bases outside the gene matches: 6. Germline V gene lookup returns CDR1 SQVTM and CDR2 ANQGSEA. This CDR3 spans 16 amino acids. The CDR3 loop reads CSVEGQGKSSGNTIYF. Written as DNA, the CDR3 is TGCAGCGTTGAAGGACAGGGAAAGAGCTCTGGAAACACCATATATTTT. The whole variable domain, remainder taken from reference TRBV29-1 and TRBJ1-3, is SAVISQKPSRDICQRGTSLTIQCQVDSQVTMMFWYRQQPGQSLTLIATANQGSEATYESGFVIDKFPISRPNLTFSTLTVSNMSPEDSSIYLCSVEGQGKSSGNTIYFGEGSWLTVV.

The CDR3, as DNA: TGTGCCAGCAGTTTTTCGTCCGGCAGGGCTGAAAAACTGTTTTTT. Its protein is CASSFSSGRAEKLFF. This chain joins TRBV28 and TRBJ1-4, with D possibly being TRBD1 (5 bases). Germline lookup yields CDR1 MDHEN and CDR2 SYDVKM. Trimming cost V 3 bases and J 7 bases, with 15 bases left between them. The CDR3 is 15 residues long.

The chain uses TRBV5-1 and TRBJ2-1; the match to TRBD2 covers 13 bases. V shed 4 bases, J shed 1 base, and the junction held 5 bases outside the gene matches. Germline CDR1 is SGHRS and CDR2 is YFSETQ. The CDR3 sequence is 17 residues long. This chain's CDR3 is CASSQTSGGPSYNEQFF. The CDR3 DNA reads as TGCGCCAGCAGCCAGACTAGCGGGGGGCCATCCTACAATGAGCAGTTCTTC.

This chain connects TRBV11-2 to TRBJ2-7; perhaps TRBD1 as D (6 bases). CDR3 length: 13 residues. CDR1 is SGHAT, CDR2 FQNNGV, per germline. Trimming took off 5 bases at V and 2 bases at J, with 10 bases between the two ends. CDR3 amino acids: CASSPGQTYEQYF. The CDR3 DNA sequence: TGTGCCAGCAGCCCAGGACAGACCTACGAGCAGTACTTC.

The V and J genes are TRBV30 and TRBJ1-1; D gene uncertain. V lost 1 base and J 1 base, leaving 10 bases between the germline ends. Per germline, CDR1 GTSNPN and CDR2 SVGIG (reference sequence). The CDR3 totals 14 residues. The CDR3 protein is CAWSAAGRNTEAFF. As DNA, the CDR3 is TGTGCCTGGAGTGCCGCTGGGCGGAACACTGAAGCTTTCTTT.

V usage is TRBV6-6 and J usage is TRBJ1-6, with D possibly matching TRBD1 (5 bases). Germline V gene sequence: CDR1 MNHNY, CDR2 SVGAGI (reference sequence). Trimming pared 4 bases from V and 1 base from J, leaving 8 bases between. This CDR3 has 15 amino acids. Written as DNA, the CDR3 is TGTGCCAGCAGTTCCCAGGGTTCCTATAATTCACCCCTCCACTTT. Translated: CASSSQGSYNSPLHF.

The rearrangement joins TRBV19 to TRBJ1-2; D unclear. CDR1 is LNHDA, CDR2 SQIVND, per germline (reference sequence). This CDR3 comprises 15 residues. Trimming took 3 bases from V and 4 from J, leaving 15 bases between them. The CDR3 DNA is TGTGCCAGTAGTATCACAGACCGAACCTCCTATGGCTACACCTTC. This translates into CASSITDRTSYGYTF.

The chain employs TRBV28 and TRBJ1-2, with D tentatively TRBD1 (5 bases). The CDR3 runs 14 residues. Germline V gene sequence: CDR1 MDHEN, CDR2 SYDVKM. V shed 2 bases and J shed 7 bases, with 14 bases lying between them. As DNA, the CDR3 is TGTGCCAGCAGTTTAGACCGGGGGTTAGGTGGCTACACCTTC. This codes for CASSLDRGLGGYTF.

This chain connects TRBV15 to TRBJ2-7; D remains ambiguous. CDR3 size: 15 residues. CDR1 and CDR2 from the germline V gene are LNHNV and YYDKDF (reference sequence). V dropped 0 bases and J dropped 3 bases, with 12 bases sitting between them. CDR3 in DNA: TGTGCCACCAGCAGAGATCTCAGTCAAGTCTACGAGCAGTACTTC. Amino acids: CATSRDLSQVYEQYF.

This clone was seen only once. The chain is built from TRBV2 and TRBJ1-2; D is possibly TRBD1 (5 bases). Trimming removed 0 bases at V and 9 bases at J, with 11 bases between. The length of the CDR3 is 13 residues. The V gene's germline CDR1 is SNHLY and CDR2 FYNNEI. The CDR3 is CASSEALRGSYTF. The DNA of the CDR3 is TGTGCCAGCAGTGAAGCGCTTCGGGGGAGCTACACCTTC.

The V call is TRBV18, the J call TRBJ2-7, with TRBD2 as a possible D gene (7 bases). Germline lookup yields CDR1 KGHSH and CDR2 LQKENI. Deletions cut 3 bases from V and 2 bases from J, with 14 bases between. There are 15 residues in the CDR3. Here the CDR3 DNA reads TGTGCCAGCTCACCGAGGGGGAGGGTGGCCTACGAGCAGTACTTC. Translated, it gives CASSPRGRVAYEQYF.

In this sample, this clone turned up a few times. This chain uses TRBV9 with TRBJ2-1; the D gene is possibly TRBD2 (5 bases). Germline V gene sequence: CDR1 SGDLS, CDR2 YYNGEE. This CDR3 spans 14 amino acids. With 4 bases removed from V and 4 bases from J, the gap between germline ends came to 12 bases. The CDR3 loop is CASSPDGIYNEQFF. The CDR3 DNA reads TGTGCCAGCAGCCCTGACGGGATTTACAATGAGCAGTTCTTC.

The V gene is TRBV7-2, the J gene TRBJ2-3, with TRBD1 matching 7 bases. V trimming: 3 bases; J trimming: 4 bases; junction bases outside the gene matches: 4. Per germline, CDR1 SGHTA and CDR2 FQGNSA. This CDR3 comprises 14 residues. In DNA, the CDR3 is TGTGCCAGCAGCTTCGACAGGGTGGCAGATACGCAGTATTTT. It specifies CASSFDRVADTQYF.

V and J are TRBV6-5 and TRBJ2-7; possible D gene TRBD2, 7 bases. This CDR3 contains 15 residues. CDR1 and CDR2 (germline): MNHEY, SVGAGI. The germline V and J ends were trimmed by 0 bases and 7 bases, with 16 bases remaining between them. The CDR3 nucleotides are TGTGCCAGCAGTTACTCGGGGGGGCGCATATGGGAGCAGTACTTC. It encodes CASSYSGGRIWEQYF.

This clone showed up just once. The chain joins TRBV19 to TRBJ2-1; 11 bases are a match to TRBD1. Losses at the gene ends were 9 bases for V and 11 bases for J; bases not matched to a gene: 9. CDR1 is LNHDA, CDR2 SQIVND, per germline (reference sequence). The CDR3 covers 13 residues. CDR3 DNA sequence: TGTGCCAGCCGGACAGGGGGCGGGTGGAAGCAGTTCTTC. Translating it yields CASRTGGGWKQFF.

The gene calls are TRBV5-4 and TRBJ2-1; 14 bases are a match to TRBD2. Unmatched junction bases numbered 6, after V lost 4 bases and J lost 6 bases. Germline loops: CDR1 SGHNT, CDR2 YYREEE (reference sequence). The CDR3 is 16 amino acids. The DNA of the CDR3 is TGTGCCAGCAGCGGGACGACTAGCGGGAGGGCCAATGAGCAGTTCTTC. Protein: CASSGTTSGRANEQFF.

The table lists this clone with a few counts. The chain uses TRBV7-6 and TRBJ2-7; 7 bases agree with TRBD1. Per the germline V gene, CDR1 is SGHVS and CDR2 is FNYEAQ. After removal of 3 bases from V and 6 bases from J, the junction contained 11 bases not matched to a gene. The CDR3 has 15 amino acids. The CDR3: CASSFGAGGNSEQYF. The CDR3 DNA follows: TGTGCCAGCAGCTTCGGAGCAGGGGGAAATAGCGAGCAGTACTTC.

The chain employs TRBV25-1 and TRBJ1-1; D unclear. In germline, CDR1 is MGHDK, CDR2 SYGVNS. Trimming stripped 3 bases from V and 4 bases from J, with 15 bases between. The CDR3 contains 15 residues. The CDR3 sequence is CASSDPGLRVTEAFF. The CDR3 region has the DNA TGTGCCAGCAGTGATCCGGGTTTACGAGTCACTGAAGCTTTCTTT. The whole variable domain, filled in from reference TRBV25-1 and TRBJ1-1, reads EADIYQTPRYLVIGTGKKITLECSQTMGHDKMYWYQQDPGMELHLIHYSYGVNSTEKGDLSSESTVSRIRTEHFPLTLESARPSHTSQYLCASSDPGLRVTEAFFGQGTRLTVV.

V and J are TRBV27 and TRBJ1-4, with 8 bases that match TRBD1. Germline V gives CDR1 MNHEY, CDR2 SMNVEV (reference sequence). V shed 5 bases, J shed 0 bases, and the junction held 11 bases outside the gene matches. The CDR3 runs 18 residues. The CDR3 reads CASSLTRDRLSTNEKLFF. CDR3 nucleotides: TGTGCCAGCAGTCTGACTCGGGACAGGTTGTCAACTAATGAAAAACTGTTTTTT.

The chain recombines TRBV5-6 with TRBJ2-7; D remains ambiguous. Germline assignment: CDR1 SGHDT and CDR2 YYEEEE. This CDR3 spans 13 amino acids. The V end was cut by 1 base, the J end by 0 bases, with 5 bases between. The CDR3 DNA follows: TGTGCCAGCAGCTTGAGCCTCTCCTACGAGCAGTACTTC. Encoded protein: CASSLSLSYEQYF.

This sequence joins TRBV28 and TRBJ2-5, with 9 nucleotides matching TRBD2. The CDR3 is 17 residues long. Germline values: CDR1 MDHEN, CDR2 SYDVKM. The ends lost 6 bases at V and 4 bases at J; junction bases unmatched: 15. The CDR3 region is CASSPSAWAGGRETQYF. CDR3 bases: TGTGCCAGCAGCCCCTCGGCATGGGCGGGGGGGCGAGAGACCCAGTACTTC.

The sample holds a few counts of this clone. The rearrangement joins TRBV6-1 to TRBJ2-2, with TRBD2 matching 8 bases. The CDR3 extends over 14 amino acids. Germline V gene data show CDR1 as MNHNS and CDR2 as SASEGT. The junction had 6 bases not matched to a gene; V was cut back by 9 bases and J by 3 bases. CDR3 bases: TGTGCCAGTGTTCTAGCGGGTTACACCGGGGAGCTGTTTTTT. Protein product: CASVLAGYTGELFF.

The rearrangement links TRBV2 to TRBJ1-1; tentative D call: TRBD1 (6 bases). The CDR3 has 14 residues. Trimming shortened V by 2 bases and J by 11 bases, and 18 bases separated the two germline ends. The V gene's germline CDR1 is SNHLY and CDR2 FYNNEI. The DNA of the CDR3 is TGTGCCAGCAGTGAATCAGGGACATATGTAATGGCTTTCTTT. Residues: CASSESGTYVMAFF.